This T cell receptor (beta chain) was recorded in a study of CD8+ T cells in alopecia areata. Study summary: Patients in the treated group were given tofacitinib by mouth, 5 to 10 mg twice a day. Affected scalp percentage determined the severity score of treated patients. Broader study findings: Given one nonresponder, whether baseline CD8+ expansion relates to response remains uncertain.

The authors extracted RNA and reverse transcribed it into cDNA as the sequencing template. Method: immunoSEQ multiplex PCR; TCRdb's copy keeps in-frame clones and lacks some. This sample yields some 200,000 clones, of which about 60% are seen a single time; less than 3.5% belongs to the top ten. V was shortened by 4 bases and J by 4 bases, with 23 bases between the two germline ends. CDR1 SEHNR and CDR2 FQNEAQ come from the germline V gene (reference sequence). CDR3 size: 18 residues. Indicated treatment: oral pan-JAK inhibitor, 5-10 mg twice daily. Worth noting for this clone: What it recognizes is unknown.

The chain has TRBV7-9 and TRBJ1-3; D may be TRBD1 (6 bases). Sample: CD4+ T cells sorted from blood, taken at week 4, from a patient treated with tofacitinib. The clonotype comes from a human donor with alopecia areata. CDR3 sequence reads: CASSSSLTGPLRGNTIYF. CDR3 in DNA: TGTGCCAGCAGCTCAAGCCTAACAGGGCCTCTGAGAGGAAACACCATATATTTT.